Each of the 4 T cell receptor beta chains below was sequenced from the same sample in a study of identical twins. MiXCR, applied by TCRdb to the 5' RACE reads, yields one record per CDR3 protein. The table records 200,000 to 250,000 distinct CDR3 sequences, roughly 7.1% of them present only once. These data also formed part of another study, on T cells expressing NK-cell markers.

The sequenced sample consisted of CD8+ T cells sorted from blood. The receptors stem from a woman younger than 35 in good health.

This clonotype appeared many times. The chain is built from TRBV5-6 and TRBJ2-5; 8 bases map to TRBD1. This CDR3 has 15 residues. The germline V gene encodes CDR1 SGHDT and CDR2 YYEEEE. V lost 0 bases, J lost 5 bases, and 6 bases stayed unmatched. CDR3 sequence (DNA): TGTGCCAGCAGCTTGGAGACAGGGGTACTGGAGACCCAGTACTTC. Protein product: CASSLETGVLETQYF. The variable domain in full, completed from reference TRBV5-6 and TRBJ2-5, reads DAGVTQSPTHLIKTRGQQVTLRCSPKSGHDTVSWYQQALGQGPQFIFQYYEEEERQRGNFPDRFSGHQFPNYSSELNVNALLLGDSALYLCASSLETGVLETQYFGPGTRLLVL.

The CDR3 nucleotides read TGTGCCTGGGGGGGGATCAGCTACGAGCAGTACTTC. Translation gives CAWGGISYEQYF. The V and J genes are TRBV30 and TRBJ2-7, with D maybe TRBD2 (6 bases). Germline assignment: CDR1 GTSNPN and CDR2 SVGIG (reference sequence). The ends were cut back, 5 bases at V and 3 bases at J, with 11 bases in the middle. This CDR3 is built from 12 residues.

This chain connects TRBV9 to TRBJ2-1; 11 bases fit TRBD2. The germline gives CDR1 SGDLS, CDR2 YYNGEE. The CDR3 length is 14 residues. After removal of 3 bases from V and 9 bases from J, the junction contained 5 bases not matched to a gene. The CDR3: CASSGLAGPGEQFF. The CDR3 DNA sequence: TGTGCCAGCAGCGGACTAGCGGGACCCGGTGAGCAGTTCTTC. Filled out from reference TRBV9 and TRBJ2-1, the complete variable domain reads DSGVTQTPKHLITATGQRVTLRCSPRSGDLSVYWYQQSLDQGLQFLIQYYNGEERAKGNILERFSAQQFPDLHSELNLSSLELGDSALYFCASSGLAGPGEQFFGPGTRLTVL.

This clonotype has more than one count but fewer than ten. The J gene is TRBJ2-7, the V gene TRBV7-9; TRBD1 aligns across 8 bases. Germline-derived CDR1 and CDR2 are SEHNR and FQNEAQ (reference sequence). The trim removed 5 bases at V and 6 bases at J, leaving 9 bases unmatched. The CDR3 extends over 14 amino acids. CDR3 region: CASSRGTGQGEQYF. In DNA form, the CDR3 reads TGTGCCAGCAGCCGCGGGACAGGACAGGGCGAGCAGTACTTC.